A single sample gave rise to the 11 T cell receptor beta chains below, sequenced in a study of cytomegalovirus exposure and HLA in healthy donors. Primers included in the PCR were 60 Vbeta and 13 Jbeta primers. Some clones are missing from TCRdb's copy, which holds only in-frame ones; the method was immunoSEQ multiplex PCR. The sample includes 140,000 or so clones, over 75% of them seen just once. Input material: PBMCs. These receptors all come from a woman between 25 and 40 years old in good health and CMV-seronegative.

This rearrangement joins TRBV9 to TRBJ1-2; tentative D call: TRBD1 (5 bases). The germline V and J ends were trimmed by 0 bases and 10 bases, with 10 bases remaining between them. The germline V gene encodes CDR1 SGDLS and CDR2 YYNGEE. The CDR3 is 12 residues long. CDR3 sequence: CASSVDNRLYTF. The CDR3 DNA sequence: TGTGCCAGCAGCGTAGATAACAGGCTCTACACCTTC.

The J gene is TRBJ2-5, the V gene TRBV25-1, with D perhaps TRBD1 (5 bases). Looked up from germline, CDR1 is MGHDK and CDR2 is SYGVNS. Trimming left V 5 bases short and J 5 bases short, with 18 bases between. The CDR3 extends over 15 amino acids. Here the CDR3 DNA reads TGTGCCAGCAGTCTTGGGGCTGTACCCGCGGAGACCCAGTACTTC. Its protein is CASSLGAVPAETQYF.

This chain uses TRBV7-9 with TRBJ2-7; 12 bases align to TRBD2. V lost 1 base and J lost 10; bases outside the gene matches: 8. From germline, CDR1 is SEHNR and CDR2 FQNEAQ (reference sequence). The CDR3 spans 15 residues. In DNA form, the CDR3 reads TGTGCCAGCAGCTTAGGGCTAGCGGGAGGGATGGACCAGTACTTC. Protein sequence: CASSLGLAGGMDQYF.

The V gene is TRBV7-3, the J gene TRBJ2-5; D might be TRBD2 (6 bases). Between the trimmed V and J ends, which lost 3 bases and 7 bases, there was a span of 12 bases. The CDR3 is 13 residues long. Germline CDR1 reads SGHTA; CDR2 reads FQGTGA. The CDR3 nucleotides are TGTGCCAGCAGCTTGGGTCAGGGAGGGACCCAGTACTTC. Protein: CASSLGQGGTQYF.

The chain carries TRBV19 and TRBJ2-3; 13 bases map to TRBD2. The CDR3 is made up of 17 amino acids. CDR1 is LNHDA, CDR2 SQIVND, per germline (reference sequence). J lost 2 bases, V lost 6 bases, and 8 bases had no gene match. For the CDR3, the DNA is TGTGCCAGTAGCTACAAGGGACTAGCGGGATTCACAGATACGCAGTATTTT. This translates into CASSYKGLAGFTDTQYF.

This rearrangement joins TRBV4-1 to TRBJ1-2; a weak D match, TRBD1 (5 bases). Trimming took off 1 base at V and 6 bases at J, with 9 bases between the two ends. Germline CDR1 reads MGHRA; CDR2 reads YSYEKL. The CDR3 has 13 residues. The CDR3 DNA follows: TGCGCCAGCAGCCAAGTGGGGCCCGATGGCTACACCTTC. Amino acid sequence: CASSQVGPDGYTF.

V usage is TRBV10-3 and J usage is TRBJ1-5, with D tentatively TRBD1 (6 bases). V dropped 4 bases and J dropped 5 bases, with 12 bases sitting between them. The germline gives CDR1 ENHRY, CDR2 SYGVKD. CDR3 size: 14 residues. CDR3 loop: CAISGEQGHQPQHF. CDR3 nucleotides: TGTGCCATCAGTGGGGAACAGGGACATCAGCCCCAGCATTTT.

The rearrangement joins TRBV7-9 to TRBJ2-5, with D possibly being TRBD2 (5 bases). CDR3 size: 15 residues. The ends were cut back, 1 base at V and 5 bases at J, with 14 bases in the middle. Germline V CDR1 and CDR2: SEHNR, FQNEAQ (reference sequence). CDR3 nucleotides: TGTGCCAGCAGCTTAGGCGGGCACTCGGGGGAGACCCAGTACTTC. Its translation is CASSLGGHSGETQYF.

A single count supports this clone. The rearrangement joins TRBV30 to TRBJ1-1; D is uncertain. This CDR3 is 14 amino acids long. The V end was cut by 1 base, the J end by 0 bases, with 9 bases between. Germline V gene data show CDR1 as GTSNPN and CDR2 as SVGIG (reference sequence). This CDR3 reads CAWSDPRLNTEAFF. CDR3 DNA: TGTGCCTGGAGTGACCCCAGGTTGAACACTGAAGCTTTCTTT.

The rearrangement uses TRBV5-1 and TRBJ1-2, with 8 bases aligning to TRBD1. The CDR3 has 17 residues. V trimming: 0 bases; J trimming: 3 bases; junction bases outside the gene matches: 10. Germline CDR1 is SGHRS and CDR2 is YFSETQ. The CDR3 coding sequence is TGCGCCAGCAGCTTGGGGACAGGGCCCACTCCCCACTATGGCTACACCTTC. Residues: CASSLGTGPTPHYGYTF.

This chain connects TRBV12-2 to TRBJ2-7; no check of the table's D call, TRBD2, against the DNA was made. TRBV12-2 is tagged as a pseudogene. The CDR3 length is 20 residues. The CDR3 spells CASRDTKSGTSGNKGYEQYF. In nucleotides, the CDR3 is TGTGCAAGTCGCGACACCAAATCCGGGACTAGCGGGAATAAGGGCTACGAGCAGTACTTC.